The clone carrying this T cell receptor (beta chain) was detected once. The antigen remains undetermined. A junction boundary mismatches the germline segment, possibly from a read error. Described treatment: oral pan-JAK inhibitor, 5-10 mg twice daily. Sequencing relied on a cDNA template that was reverse transcribed from extracted RNA. The assay was immunoSEQ multiplex PCR, and TCRdb's table has in-frame clones only and misses some. The sample shows roughly 280,000 clones, over 45% of them seen only once. Germline loops: CDR1 SSHAT, CDR2 FNYEAQ (reference sequence). The CDR3 extends over 15 amino acids. These data belong to a study of CD8+ T cells in alopecia areata. General study points: Among the top 100, expanded CD8+ clones, as well as scalp clonality, were significantly decreased by tofacitinib. Normal skin contains resident alphabeta T cells, and these are also sequenced in scalp samples. Clonality in lesional scalp, especially alopecia totalis/universalis, exceeded that of normal scalp.

The receptor was derived from a human donor with alopecia areata. The source material was CD4+ T cells sorted from blood, sampled between weeks 51 and 52, from a patient treated with tofacitinib. The chain is built from TRBV7-7 and TRBJ2-1, with 8 bases lining up with TRBD2. CDR3 DNA: TGTGCTAGCAGCCCGCGGACTAGCCCAGGGGATGAGCAGTTCTTC. Its translation is CASSPRTSPGDEQFF.